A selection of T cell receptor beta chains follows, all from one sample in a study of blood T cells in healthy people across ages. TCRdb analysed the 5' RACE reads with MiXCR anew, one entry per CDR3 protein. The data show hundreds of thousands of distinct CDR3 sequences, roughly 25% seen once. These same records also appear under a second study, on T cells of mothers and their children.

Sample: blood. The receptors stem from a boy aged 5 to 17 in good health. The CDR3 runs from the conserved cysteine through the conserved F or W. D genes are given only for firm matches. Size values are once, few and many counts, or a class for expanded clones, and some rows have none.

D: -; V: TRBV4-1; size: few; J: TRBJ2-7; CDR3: CASSQRGEQPGPYEQYF; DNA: TGCGCCAGCAGCCAAAGAGGAGAGCAACCGGGGCCCTACGAGCAGTACTTC
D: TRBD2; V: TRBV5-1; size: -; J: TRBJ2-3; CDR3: CASSLDPSGSTDTQYF; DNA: TGCGCCAGCAGCTTGGACCCTAGCGGGAGCACAGATACGCAGTATTTT
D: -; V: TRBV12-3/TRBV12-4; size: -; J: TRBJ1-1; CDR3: CANSRTTLNTEAFF; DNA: TGTGCCAACAGTCGAACAACGTTGAACACTGAAGCTTTCTTT
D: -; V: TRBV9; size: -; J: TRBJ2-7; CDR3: CASSVEPGAEQYF; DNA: TGTGCCAGCAGCGTAGAACCGGGAGCCGAGCAGTACTTC
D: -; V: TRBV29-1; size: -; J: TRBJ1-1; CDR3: CSVGEGNTEAFF; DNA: TGCAGCGTTGGGGAGGGGAACACTGAGGCTTTCTTT
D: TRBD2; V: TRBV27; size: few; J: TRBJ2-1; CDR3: CASSSPGLAGIYEQFF; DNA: TGTGCCAGCAGTTCACCCGGACTAGCGGGAATCTATGAGCAGTTCTTC
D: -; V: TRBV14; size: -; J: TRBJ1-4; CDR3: CASSPGSPLRGEKLFF; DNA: TGTGCCAGCAGCCCCGGGTCGCCGTTAAGGGGTGAAAAACTGTTTTTT
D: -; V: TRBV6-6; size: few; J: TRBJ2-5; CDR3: CASSYRDNEKETQYF; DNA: TGTGCCAGCAGTTACCGGGACAATGAGAAAGAGACCCAGTACTTC
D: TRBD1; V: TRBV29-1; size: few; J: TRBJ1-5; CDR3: CSVGSGQGNDQPQHF; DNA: TGCAGCGTGGGGTCGGGACAGGGGAACGATCAGCCCCAGCATTTT
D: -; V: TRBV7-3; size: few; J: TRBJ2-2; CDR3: CASSPLWGTNTGELFF; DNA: TGTGCCAGCAGCCCTTTGTGGGGGACGAACACCGGGGAGCTGTTTTTT
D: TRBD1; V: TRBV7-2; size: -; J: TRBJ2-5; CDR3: CASTLTGYQETQYF; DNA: TGTGCCAGCACATTGACAGGGTACCAAGAGACCCAGTACTTC
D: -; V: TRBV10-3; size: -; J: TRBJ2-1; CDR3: CASLSLGGSYNEQFF; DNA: TGTGCCAGCCTTTCCTTGGGGGGCTCCTACAATGAGCAGTTCTTC
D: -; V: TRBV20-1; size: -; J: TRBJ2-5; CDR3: CRIGETQYF; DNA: TGCAGAATCGGGGAAACCCAGTACTTC
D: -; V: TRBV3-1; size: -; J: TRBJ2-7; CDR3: CASSSNRAKYEQYF; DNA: TGTGCCAGCAGCTCTAACCGGGCCAAATACGAGCAGTACTTC
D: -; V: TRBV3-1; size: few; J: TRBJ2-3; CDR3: CASSQVGSTDTQYF; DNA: TGTGCCAGCAGCCAAGTTGGCAGCACAGATACGCAGTATTTT
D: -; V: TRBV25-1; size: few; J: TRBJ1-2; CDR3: CASSGLGAINDGYTF; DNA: TGTGCCAGCAGTGGTCTCGGGGCAATAAACGATGGCTACACCTTC
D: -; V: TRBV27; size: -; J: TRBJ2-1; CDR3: CASGWESTNEQFF; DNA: TGTGCCAGCGGGTGGGAGAGCACCAATGAGCAGTTCTTC
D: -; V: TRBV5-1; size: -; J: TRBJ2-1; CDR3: CASSLGGLGYNEQFF; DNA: TGCGCCAGCAGCTTAGGAGGTCTAGGCTACAATGAGCAGTTCTTC
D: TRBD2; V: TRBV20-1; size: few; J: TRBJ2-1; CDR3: CSARGVTSAKQFF; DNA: TGCAGTGCTAGGGGGGTGACTAGCGCTAAGCAGTTCTTC
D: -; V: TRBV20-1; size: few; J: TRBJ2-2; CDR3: CSATNTGELFF; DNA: TGCAGTGCTACGAACACCGGGGAGCTGTTTTTT
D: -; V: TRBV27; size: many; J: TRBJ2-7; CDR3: CASSLQGSEQYF; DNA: TGTGCCAGCAGTTTACAGGGAAGCGAGCAGTACTTC
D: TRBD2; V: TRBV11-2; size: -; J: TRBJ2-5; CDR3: CASNTGREGETLYF; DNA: TGCGCCAGCAACACAGGGCGGGAGGGGGAGACCCTGTACTTC
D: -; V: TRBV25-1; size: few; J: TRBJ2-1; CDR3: CASSDTRGNEQFF; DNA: TGTGCCAGCAGTGATACCCGGGGAAATGAGCAGTTCTTC
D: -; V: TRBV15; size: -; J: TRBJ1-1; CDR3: CATSREPGTEAFF; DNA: TGTGCCACCAGCAGGGAGCCGGGGACTGAAGCTTTCTTT
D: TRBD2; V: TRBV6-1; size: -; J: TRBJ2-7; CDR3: CASSELAGPYEQYF; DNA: TGTGCCAGCAGTGAGCTAGCGGGACCTTACGAGCAGTACTTC
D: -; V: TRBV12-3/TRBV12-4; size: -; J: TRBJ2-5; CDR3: CASSLNRDETQYF; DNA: TGTGCCAGCAGTCTCAACAGGGATGAGACCCAGTACTTC
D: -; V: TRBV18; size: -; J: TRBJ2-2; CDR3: CASSPPSRGRTGELFF; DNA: TGTGCCAGCTCACCACCCTCCAGGGGGAGGACCGGGGAGCTGTTTTTT
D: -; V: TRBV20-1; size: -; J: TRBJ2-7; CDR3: CSARDGGRDLSYEQYF; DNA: TGCAGTGCTAGAGATGGGGGCCGAGACCTCTCCTACGAGCAGTACTTC
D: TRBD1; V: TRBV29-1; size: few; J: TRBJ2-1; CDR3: CSVDGQGGYEQFF; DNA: TGCAGCGTTGATGGACAGGGAGGATATGAGCAGTTCTTC
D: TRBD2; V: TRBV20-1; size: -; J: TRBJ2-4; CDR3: CSARTTSGYIQYF; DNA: TGCAGTGCTAGAACGACTAGCGGTTACATTCAGTACTTC
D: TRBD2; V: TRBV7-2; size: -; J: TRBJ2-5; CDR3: CASSLTGTSGRGETQYF; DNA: TGTGCCAGCAGCTTAACGGGGACTAGCGGGAGAGGAGAGACCCAGTACTTC
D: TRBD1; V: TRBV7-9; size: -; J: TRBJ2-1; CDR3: CASSPKDRGYNEQFF; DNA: TGTGCCAGCAGCCCTAAGGACAGGGGGTACAATGAGCAGTTCTTC
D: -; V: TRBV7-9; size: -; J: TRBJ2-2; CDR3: CASPGASNTGELFF; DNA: TGTGCCAGCCCCGGAGCGAGCAACACCGGGGAGCTGTTTTTT
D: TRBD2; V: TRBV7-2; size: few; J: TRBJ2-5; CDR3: CASSLMGLGEETQYF; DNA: TGTGCCAGCAGCTTAATGGGACTAGGGGAGGAGACCCAGTACTTC
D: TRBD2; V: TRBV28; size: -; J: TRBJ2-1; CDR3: CASRNSGSPGNEQFF; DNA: TGTGCCAGCAGGAATAGCGGGAGCCCGGGCAATGAGCAGTTCTTC
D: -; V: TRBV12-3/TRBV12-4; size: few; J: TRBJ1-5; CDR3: CASSLHGGRTSDQPQHF; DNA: TGTGCCAGCAGTCTTCACGGCGGACGTACTTCGGATCAGCCCCAGCATTTT
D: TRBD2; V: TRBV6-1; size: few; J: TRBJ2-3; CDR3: CASRGLAGGPDTQYF; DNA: TGTGCCAGCAGGGGACTAGCGGGGGGGCCAGATACGCAGTATTTT
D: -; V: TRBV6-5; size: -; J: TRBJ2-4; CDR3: CASSYGLGRESLAKNIQYF; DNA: TGTGCCAGCAGTTACGGTTTAGGTCGAGAGTCGCTAGCCAAAAACATTCAGTACTTC
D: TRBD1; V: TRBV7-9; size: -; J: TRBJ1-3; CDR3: CASSSGQGLFDTIYF; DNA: TGTGCCAGCAGCAGCGGACAGGGCCTCTTCGACACCATATATTTT
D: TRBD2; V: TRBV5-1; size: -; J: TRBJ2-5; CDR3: CASRSGTMETQYF; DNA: TGCGCCAGCAGGTCCGGGACTATGGAGACCCAGTACTTC
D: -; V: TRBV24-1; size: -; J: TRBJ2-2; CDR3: CATAGSSGELFF; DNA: TGTGCCACAGCAGGGTCCTCCGGGGAGCTGTTTTTT
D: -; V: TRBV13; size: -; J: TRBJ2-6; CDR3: CASSLDSNVLTF; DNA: TGTGCCAGCAGCTTAGACAGCAACGTCCTGACTTTC
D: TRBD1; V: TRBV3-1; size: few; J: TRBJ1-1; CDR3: CASSQRTGGTEAFF; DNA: TGTGCCAGCAGCCAACGCACAGGGGGAACTGAAGCTTTCTTT
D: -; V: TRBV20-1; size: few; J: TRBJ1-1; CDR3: CSASVGGKNTEAFF; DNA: TGCAGTGCTAGTGTAGGGGGGAAGAACACTGAAGCTTTCTTT
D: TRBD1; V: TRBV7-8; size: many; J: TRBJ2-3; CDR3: CASSRDREGDTQYF; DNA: TGTGCCAGCAGCCGAGACAGGGAAGGGGATACGCAGTATTTT
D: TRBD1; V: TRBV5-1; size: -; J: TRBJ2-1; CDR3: CASSLDGTGGYNEQFF; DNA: TGCGCCAGCAGCTTGGATGGGACAGGGGGCTACAATGAGCAGTTCTTC
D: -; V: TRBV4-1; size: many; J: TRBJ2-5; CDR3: CASSQGPGGQETQYF; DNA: TGCGCCAGCAGCCAGGGTCCCGGGGGACAAGAGACCCAGTACTTC
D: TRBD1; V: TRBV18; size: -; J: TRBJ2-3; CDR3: CASSSGTGVKDTQYF; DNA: TGTGCCAGCTCATCCGGGACAGGGGTAAAAGATACGCAGTATTTT
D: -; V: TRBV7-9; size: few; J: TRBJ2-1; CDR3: CASSLPSGGDEQFF; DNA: TGTGCCAGCAGCTTACCGTCCGGGGGCGATGAGCAGTTCTTC
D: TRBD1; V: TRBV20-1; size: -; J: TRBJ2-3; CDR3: CSTDRESTDTQYF; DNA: TGCAGCACGGACAGGGAGAGCACAGATACGCAGTATTTT
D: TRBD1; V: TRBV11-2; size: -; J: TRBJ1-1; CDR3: CASLKSTGGTEAFF; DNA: TGTGCCAGCCTTAAATCTACAGGGGGCACTGAAGCTTTCTTT